Listed below are T cell receptor beta chains from one sample, sequenced in a study of T cells in Graves' hyperthyroidism and ophthalmopathy. TCRdb processed the multiplex PCR reads anew with MiXCR; each CDR3 protein has one entry. In the table there are 750,000 to 900,000 distinct CDR3 sequences, approximately 40% of which are singletons. Sequences were obtained from blood. The receptor source for this set is a man aged 18-30 years with Graves' hyperthyroidism. Each CDR3 is given with its conserved first and last residue. D genes are given only for firm matches. Clone size is not always given. Where it is, it says once, few, many or a class for expanded clones.

v_call	j_call	d_call	clone_size	cdr3_nt	cdr3_aa
TRBV2	TRBJ1-1	.	many	TGTGCCAGCAGCGCGACACAGGAGAACACTGAAGCTTTCTTT	CASSATQENTEAFF
TRBV7-6	TRBJ2-7	.	.	TGTGCCAGCTCGGGCGAGTCCGCCTACGAGCAGTACTTC	CASSGESAYEQYF
TRBV24-1	TRBJ2-7	.	many	TGTGCCACCAGTGAAGATTACTACTTC	CATSEDYYF
TRBV7-2	TRBJ2-7	TRBD1	.	TGTGCCAGCAGCTTACCGGACAGGGGAGGCTCCTACGAGCAGTACTTC	CASSLPDRGGSYEQYF
TRBV12-3/TRBV12-4	TRBJ1-2	.	few	TGTGCCAGCCTATCCGAGGGGGGTTACACCTTC	CASLSEGGYTF
TRBV29-1	TRBJ1-1	TRBD1	.	TGCAGCGGCCAGGGGACAGCGAACACTGAAGCTTTCTTT	CSGQGTANTEAFF
TRBV5-1	TRBJ2-2	.	few	TGCGCCAGCAGCGAAGGCTGGGAGCTGTTTTTT	CASSEGWELFF
TRBV5-1	TRBJ1-4	.	few	TGCGCCAGCAGCTTACAGGGTGGTGGTGAGGAAAAACTGTTTTTT	CASSLQGGGEEKLFF
TRBV6-1	TRBJ1-3	.	many	TGTGCCAGCAGTGAAGCGCATGGTGGGAGCTCTGGAAACACCATATATTTT	CASSEAHGGSSGNTIYF
TRBV7-3	TRBJ2-3	.	.	TGTGCCAGCAGCCGAGCGGGGACAACGACAGATACGCAGTATTTT	CASSRAGTTTDTQYF
TRBV10-1	TRBJ1-6	.	.	TGCGCCAGCATACGGGATAATTCACCCCTCCACTTT	CASIRDNSPLHF